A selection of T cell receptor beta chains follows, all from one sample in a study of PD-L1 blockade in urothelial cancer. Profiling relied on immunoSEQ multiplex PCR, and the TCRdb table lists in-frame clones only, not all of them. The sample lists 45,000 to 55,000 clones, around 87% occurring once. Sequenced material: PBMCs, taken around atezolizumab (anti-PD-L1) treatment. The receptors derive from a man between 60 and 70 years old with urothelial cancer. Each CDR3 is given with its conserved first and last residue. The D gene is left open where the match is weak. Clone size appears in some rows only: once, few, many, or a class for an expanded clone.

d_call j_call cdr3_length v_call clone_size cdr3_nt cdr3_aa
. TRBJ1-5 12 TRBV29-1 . TGCAGCGTTGGGGGGCACAATCAGCCCCAGCATTTT CSVGGHNQPQHF
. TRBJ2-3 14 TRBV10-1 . TGCGCCAGCAGTGAGTCTGGGGCGGCAGATACGCAGTATTTT CASSESGAADTQYF
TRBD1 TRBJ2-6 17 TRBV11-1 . TGTGCCAGCAGCTTGAGCGCGACAGGGGCTGGGGCCAACGTCCTGACTTTC CASSLSATGAGANVLTF
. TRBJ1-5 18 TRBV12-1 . TGTGCCAGCAGCTTTGCTGGGGGAAAGACAGGGAGGTACCAGCCCCAGCATTTT CASSFAGGKTGRYQPQHF
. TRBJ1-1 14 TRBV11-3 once TGTGCCAGCAGCTTCAAAAACTTAAACACTGAAGCTTTCTTT CASSFKNLNTEAFF
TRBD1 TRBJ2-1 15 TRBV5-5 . TGTGCCAGCAGCTCCCGGACAGGGTCCTACAATGAGCAGTTCTTC CASSSRTGSYNEQFF
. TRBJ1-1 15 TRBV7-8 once TGTGCCAGCAGCTTAGTTGGAGGATTGGGCACTGAAGCTTTCTTT CASSLVGGLGTEAFF
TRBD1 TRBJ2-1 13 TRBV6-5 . TGTGCCAGCGGGCAGGGGGCGATGAATGAGCAGTTCTTC CASGQGAMNEQFF
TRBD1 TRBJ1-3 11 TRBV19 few TGTGCCAGTAGGTTTGGACAGGACATATATTTT CASRFGQDIYF
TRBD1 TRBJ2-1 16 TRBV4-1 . TGCGCCAGCAGCCAAGAGAGGACAGGAGGACACAATGAGCAGTTCTTC CASSQERTGGHNEQFF
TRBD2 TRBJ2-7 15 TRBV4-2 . TGTGCCAGCAGCCAAGCTAGCGGGGATCGGTACGAGCAGTACTTC CASSQASGDRYEQYF
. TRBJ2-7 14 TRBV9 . TGTGCCAGCAGCGTACTCCAGGCCTCCTACGAGCAGTACTTC CASSVLQASYEQYF
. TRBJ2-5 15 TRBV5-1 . TGCGCCAGCAGCTTGGTCGGCTCAGGGGGGGAGACCCAGTACTTC CASSLVGSGGETQYF
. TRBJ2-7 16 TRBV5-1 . TGCGCCAGCAGCTTGGCTAAGGACACAAGCCGACACGAGCAGTACTTC CASSLAKDTSRHEQYF
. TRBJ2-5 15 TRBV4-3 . TGCGCCAGCAGCCAAGAGATTCGACAGGAAGAGACCCAGTACTTC CASSQEIRQEETQYF
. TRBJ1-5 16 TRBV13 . TGTGCCAGCAGCTTAGGGGGGGCAGGGACGGTTCAGCCCCAGCATTTT CASSLGGAGTVQPQHF
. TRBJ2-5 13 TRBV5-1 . TGCGCCAGCAGCTCGGGGATACAAGAGACCCAGTACTTC CASSSGIQETQYF
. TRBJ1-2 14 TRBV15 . TGTGCCACCAGCAGAGACAGGGTTCTTGGAGGCTACACCTTC CATSRDRVLGGYTF
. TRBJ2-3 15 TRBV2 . TGTGCCAGCAGTGTCTTAACTAGCCGCACAGATACGCAGTATTTT CASSVLTSRTDTQYF
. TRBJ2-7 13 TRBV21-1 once TGTGCCAGCAGCCTGATCAGGGTAAGCGAGCAGTACTTC CASSLIRVSEQYF
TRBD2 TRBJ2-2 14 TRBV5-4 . TGTGCCAGCAGCAGGGGACTAGCCAGCGGGGAGCTGTTTTTT CASSRGLASGELFF
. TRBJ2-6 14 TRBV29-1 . TGCAGCGTTGCAGCAGGGTCTGGGGCCAACGTCCTGACTTTC CSVAAGSGANVLTF
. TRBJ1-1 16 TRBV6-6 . TGTGCCAGCAGTCTCGCTCCAACAGGGTTCAACACTGAAGCTTTCTTT CASSLAPTGFNTEAFF
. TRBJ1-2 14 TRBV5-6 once TGTGCCAGCAGCTTGGGACCCCTGAGGTATGGCTACACCTTC CASSLGPLRYGYTF
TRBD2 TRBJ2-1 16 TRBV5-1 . TGCGCCAGCAGCTTGGGACTAGCGTATTCCTACAATGAGCAGTTCTTC CASSLGLAYSYNEQFF
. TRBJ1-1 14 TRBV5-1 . TGCGCCAGCAGCGCGGGACGGGGGGACACTGAAGCTTTCTTT CASSAGRGDTEAFF
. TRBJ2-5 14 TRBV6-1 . TGTGCCAGCACCTTGGGGGGGGGCCGGCAGACCCAGTACTTC CASTLGGGRQTQYF
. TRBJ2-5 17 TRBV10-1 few TGCGCCAGCAGTGAGCCTATTGTGAGACTAATGTGGGAGACCCAGTACTTC CASSEPIVRLMWETQYF
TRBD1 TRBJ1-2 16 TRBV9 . TGTGCCAGCAGCGTAAACCCGGGACAGGGCCTTGTGGGCTACACCTTC CASSVNPGQGLVGYTF
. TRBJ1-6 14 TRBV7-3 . TGTGCCAGCAGCTTTGGGGGGAGAGAATCACCCCTCCACTTT CASSFGGRESPLHF
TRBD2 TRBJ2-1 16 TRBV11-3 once TGTGCCAGCAGCCGCCTAGCGGGGGTCTCCTACAATGAGCAGTTCTTC CASSRLAGVSYNEQFF
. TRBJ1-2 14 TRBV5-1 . TGCGCCAGCAGCTTGGAAGCAGGGATCTATGGCTACACCTTC CASSLEAGIYGYTF
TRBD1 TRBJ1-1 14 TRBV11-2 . TGTGCCAGCAGCTCCCAGGGGGCGAAGACTGAAGCTTTCTTT CASSSQGAKTEAFF
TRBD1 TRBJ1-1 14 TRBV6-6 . TGTGCCAGCGGGGACAGCGCCTTGAACACTGAAGCTTTCTTT CASGDSALNTEAFF
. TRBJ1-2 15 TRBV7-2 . TGTGCCAGCAGCCCCCGGACACTCAGGGCGGATGGCTACACCTTC CASSPRTLRADGYTF
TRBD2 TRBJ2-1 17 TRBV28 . TGTGCCAGCAGTACCGGGACTAGCGGCAGCTCCTACAATGAGCAGTTCTTC CASSTGTSGSSYNEQFF
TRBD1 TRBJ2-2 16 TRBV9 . TGTGCCAGCAGCGTAGCAGGACAGGGTAGCACCGGGGAGCTGTTTTTT CASSVAGQGSTGELFF
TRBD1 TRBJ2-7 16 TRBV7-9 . TGTGCCAGCAGCTTAATCTTGACAGGGGGATCCTACGAGCAGTACTTC CASSLILTGGSYEQYF
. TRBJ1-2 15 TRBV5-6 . TGTGCCAGCAGCGCAACAGTCTTTGTTGGCTATGGCTACACCTTC CASSATVFVGYGYTF
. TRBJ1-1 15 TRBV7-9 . TGTGCCAGCAGCTTCCCGCGGGTAGTTGGAACTGAAGCTTTCTTT CASSFPRVVGTEAFF
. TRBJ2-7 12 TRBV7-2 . TGTGCCAGCAGCCCCCGGAGGGGCGAGCAGTACTTC CASSPRRGEQYF
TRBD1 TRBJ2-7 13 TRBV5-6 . TGTGCCAGCAGCTGGGACAGGGACTACGAGCAGTACTTC CASSWDRDYEQYF
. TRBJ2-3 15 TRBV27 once TGTGCCAGCAGTTTCCTGGCGGATATCACAGATACGCAGTATTTT CASSFLADITDTQYF
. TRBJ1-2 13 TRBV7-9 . TGTGCCAGCACCCGTACCCAGGACTATGGCTACACCTTC CASTRTQDYGYTF
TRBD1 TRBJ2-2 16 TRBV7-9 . TGTGCCAGCAGCTCTACTGGACAGGGAAGGTCCGGGGAGCTGTTTTTT CASSSTGQGRSGELFF
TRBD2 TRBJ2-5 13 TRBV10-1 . TGCGCCAGCAGTTTAGCGGGGAAGGAGACCCAGTACTTC CASSLAGKETQYF
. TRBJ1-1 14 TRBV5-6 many TGTGCCAGCAGTCCCGACCCGGAGGGAGGTGAAGCTTTCTTT CASSPDPEGGEAFF
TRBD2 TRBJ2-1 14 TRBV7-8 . TGTGCCAGCAGCCGTCGGACTAGCGGGCCTGAGCAGTTCTTC CASSRRTSGPEQFF
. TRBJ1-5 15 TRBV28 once TGTGCCAGCAGTTTATTTCCAGGGGACAATCAGCCCCAGCATTTT CASSLFPGDNQPQHF
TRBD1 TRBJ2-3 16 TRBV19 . TGTGCCAGTAGTCGCCGGCAGGGGGCCTCCACAGATACGCAGTATTTT CASSRRQGASTDTQYF
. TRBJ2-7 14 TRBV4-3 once TGCGCCAGCAGCCAAGATTTGTCTGGGAGCCGCGAGTACTTC CASSQDLSGSREYF
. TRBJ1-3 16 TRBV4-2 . TGTGCCAGCAGCCAAGATTTCGGAGCCTCTGGAAACACCATATATTTT CASSQDFGASGNTIYF
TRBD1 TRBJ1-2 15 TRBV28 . TGTGCCAGCAGTTTGTTCCGACAGGGGGCGGTTGGCTACACCTTC CASSLFRQGAVGYTF
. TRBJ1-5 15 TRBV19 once TGTGCCAGTACTCCGGCGGGTCGCCGCAATCAGCCCCAGCATTTT CASTPAGRRNQPQHF
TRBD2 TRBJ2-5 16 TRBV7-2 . TGTGCCAGCAGCCGAGGACTAGCGGGGGGACGAGAGACCCAGTACTTC CASSRGLAGGRETQYF
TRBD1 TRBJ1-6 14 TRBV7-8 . TGTGCCAGCAGCTTCCGACAGGGAGCATCACCCCTCCACTTT CASSFRQGASPLHF
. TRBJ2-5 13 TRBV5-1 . TGCGCCAGCAGCTTGCGCAGGGAAGAGACCCAGTACTTC CASSLRREETQYF
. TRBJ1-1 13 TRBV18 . TGTGCCAGCTCACCATCCCAGGGGATTGAAGCTTTCTTT CASSPSQGIEAFF